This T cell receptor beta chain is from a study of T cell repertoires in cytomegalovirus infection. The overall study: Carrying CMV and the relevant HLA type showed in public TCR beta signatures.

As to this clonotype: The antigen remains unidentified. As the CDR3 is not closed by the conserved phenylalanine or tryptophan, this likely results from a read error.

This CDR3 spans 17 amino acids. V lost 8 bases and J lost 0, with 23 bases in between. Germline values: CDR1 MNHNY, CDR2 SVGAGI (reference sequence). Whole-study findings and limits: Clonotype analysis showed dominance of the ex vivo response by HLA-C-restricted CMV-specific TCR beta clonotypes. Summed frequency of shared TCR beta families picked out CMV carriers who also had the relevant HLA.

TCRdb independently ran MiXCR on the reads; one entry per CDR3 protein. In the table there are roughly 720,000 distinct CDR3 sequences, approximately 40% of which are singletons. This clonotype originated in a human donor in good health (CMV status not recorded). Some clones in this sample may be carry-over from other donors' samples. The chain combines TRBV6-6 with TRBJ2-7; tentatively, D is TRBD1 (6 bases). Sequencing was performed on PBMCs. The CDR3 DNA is TGTGCCAGCTCGAGAGGGGATGGACAGATCAACTCCTACGAGCAGTACTGC. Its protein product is CASSRGDGQINSYEQYC.